A selection of T cell receptor beta chains follows, all from one sample in a study of CD8+ T cells in alopecia areata. TCRdb's table, derived via immunoSEQ multiplex PCR, lists solely in-frame clones and lacks some. The sample shows 200,000 to 250,000 clones, more than 55% of them seen only once. The source was CD4+ T cells sorted from blood, collected at roughly week 45, from a patient treated with tofacitinib. These receptors all come from a human donor with alopecia areata. The CDR3 runs from the conserved cysteine through the conserved F or W. Each record gives: clone size, V gene, D gene, J gene, CDR3 DNA, CDR3 protein. The D gene is left open where the match is weak. Only some rows state a clone size, as once, few, many or a class for expanded clones.

.	TRBV9	.	TRBJ2-3	TGTGCCAGCAGCGTAGAAGCTGCGGATACGCAGTATTTT	CASSVEAADTQYF
.	TRBV30	.	TRBJ2-1	TGTGCCTGGAGTAGGTTTGAGGGCAATGAGCAGTTCTTC	CAWSRFEGNEQFF
.	TRBV5-1	TRBD2	TRBJ2-1	TGCGCCAGCAGCTTGGCTAGCGGGGGAGGTAGGAAGTACAATGAGCAGTTCTTC	CASSLASGGGRKYNEQFF
.	TRBV7-9	.	TRBJ2-5	TGTGCCAGCAGCTCCGAAATAGGGGTACAAGAGACCCAGTACTTC	CASSSEIGVQETQYF
.	TRBV29-1	.	TRBJ1-4	TGCAGCGTTGAGGTCGGGGCCGGAGAACTGTTTTTT	CSVEVGAGELFF
.	TRBV30	.	TRBJ1-2	TGTGCCTGGAGTCATGAGGGGGTTGGTGGGGGCTACACCTTC	CAWSHEGVGGGYTF
few	TRBV2	TRBD1	TRBJ1-5	TGTGCCAGCACTCTGACAGGGTCGTTTAATCAGCCCCAGCATTTT	CASTLTGSFNQPQHF
.	TRBV29-1	.	TRBJ2-5	TGCAGCGTTGAAGTGGGGACGGAAGAGACCCAGTACTTC	CSVEVGTEETQYF
.	TRBV9	.	TRBJ1-6	TGTGCCAGCAGCGTAGGCCCGGACGACAATTCACCCCTCCACTTT	CASSVGPDDNSPLHF
.	TRBV9	TRBD2	TRBJ2-3	TGTGCCAGCAGCGTCCTAGCGGGGATTCAAGATACGCAGTATTTT	CASSVLAGIQDTQYF
.	TRBV2	TRBD1	TRBJ2-3	TGTGCCAGCAGTGATATGAGGGGGCCAGATACGCAGTATTTT	CASSDMRGPDTQYF
once	TRBV9	.	TRBJ1-1	TGTGCCAGCAGCGTAGAACCAGGGCTGAACACTGAAGCTTTCTTT	CASSVEPGLNTEAFF
few	TRBV7-9	.	TRBJ2-1	TGTGCCAGCAGCTTCTCTAGTAATGAGCAGTTCTTC	CASSFSSNEQFF
.	TRBV6-5	.	TRBJ1-3	TGTGCCAGCAGTAACCGCTGGGGAGATGGAAACACCATATATTTT	CASSNRWGDGNTIYF
once	TRBV9	TRBD1	TRBJ1-2	TGTGCCAGCAGCGTAGCGGGACAGGGACATGATGGCTACACCTTC	CASSVAGQGHDGYTF
few	TRBV20-1	.	TRBJ2-3	TGCAGTGCCGAGAAGGGAGATACGCAGTATTTT	CSAEKGDTQYF
once	TRBV30	.	TRBJ1-2	TGTGCCTGGAGTTACCCCGGGTCCGACTATGGCTACACCTTC	CAWSYPGSDYGYTF
.	TRBV9	.	TRBJ2-5	TGTGCCAGCAGCGCGACCCGTCTCATAGAGACCCAGTACTTC	CASSATRLIETQYF
.	TRBV14	.	TRBJ2-1	TGTGCCAGCAGCCGAGGTGGGCTCTACGACAATGAGCAGTTCTTC	CASSRGGLYDNEQFF
once	TRBV2	TRBD1	TRBJ2-7	TGTGCCAGCAGAGCGGGACAGGGGGACGAGCAGTACTTC	CASRAGQGDEQYF
.	TRBV6-5	.	TRBJ1-2	TGTGCCAGCAGACCCACAGGGTATGGCTACACCTTC	CASRPTGYGYTF
few	TRBV5-1	.	TRBJ1-6	TGCGCCAGCAGCTTGGAAGCAGATAATTCACCCCTCCACTTT	CASSLEADNSPLHF
.	TRBV30	.	TRBJ2-3	TGTGCCTGGGGGGACCGGGGAGATACGCAGTATTTT	CAWGDRGDTQYF
.	TRBV28	.	TRBJ2-4	TGTGCCAGCAGCCGAGGGCGGGGACCCTCTTTTATTCTTCAGTACTTC	CASSRGRGPSFILQYF
.	TRBV29-1	.	TRBJ2-7	TGCAGCGCCTTAGGGGGGGATTACGAGCAGTACTTC	CSALGGDYEQYF
.	TRBV2	TRBD1	TRBJ1-6	TGTGCCAGCAGTGAATCGGACAGGGTAGGGGGACCCCTCCACTTT	CASSESDRVGGPLHF
.	TRBV5-6	.	TRBJ1-2	TGTGCCAGCAACCTCTGGTGGGAACCCTATGGCTACACCTTC	CASNLWWEPYGYTF
.	TRBV29-1	.	TRBJ1-2	TGCAGCGTTGGCAGTCTCTATGGCTACACCTTC	CSVGSLYGYTF
.	TRBV29-1	.	TRBJ2-7	TGCAGCGTCAACACCAGGGGCCCTCCACCCCCTGCATTCTACGAGCAGTACTTC	CSVNTRGPPPPAFYEQYF
few	TRBV19	TRBD2	TRBJ2-1	TGTGCCAGTAGTACTCGCGGGGGGGTACACTACAATGAGCAGTTCTTC	CASSTRGGVHYNEQFF
.	TRBV15	.	TRBJ1-4	TGTGCCACCAGCAGAGCACAGCCTAATGAAAAACTGTTTTTT	CATSRAQPNEKLFF
.	TRBV29-1	TRBD2	TRBJ2-1	TGCAGCGTTGAAGGAGGACTAGCGGGGAATGAGCAGTTCTTC	CSVEGGLAGNEQFF
few	TRBV30	TRBD1	TRBJ2-2	TGTGCCTGGAATCCAGGGGGCCGGGAGCTGTTTTTT	CAWNPGGRELFF
few	TRBV29-1	TRBD1	TRBJ2-7	TGCAGCGTTGGAATGAACAGGGGACCCTACGAGCAGTACTTC	CSVGMNRGPYEQYF
once	TRBV25-1	.	TRBJ2-7	TGTGCCAGCAGTGACCCTAGGGCAGGGTTCCACGAGCAGTACTTC	CASSDPRAGFHEQYF
.	TRBV4-3	TRBD2	TRBJ2-2	TGCGCCAGCAGCCACGTAATCGGGGGGGCTACCGGGGAGCTGTTTTTT	CASSHVIGGATGELFF
.	TRBV30	.	TRBJ1-2	TGTGCCTGGACTTCCCTCTATGGCTACACCTTC	CAWTSLYGYTF
.	TRBV14	.	TRBJ2-1	TGTGCCAGCAGCCAAGGCAGGGCGAGCTACAATGAGCAGTTCTTC	CASSQGRASYNEQFF
.	TRBV28	.	TRBJ1-5	TGTGCCAGTTCTGGCAGACTCATCAATCAGCCCCAGCATTTT	CASSGRLINQPQHF
.	TRBV11-2	TRBD2	TRBJ2-2	TGTGCCAGCAGCTTAGTTGGCGGGAGCGCGAACACCGGGGAGCTGTTTTTT	CASSLVGGSANTGELFF
.	TRBV11-1	TRBD1	TRBJ1-4	TGTGCCAGCAGCTACGGACAGGGTGTCGGAGATGAAAAACTGTTTTTT	CASSYGQGVGDEKLFF
.	TRBV29-1	.	TRBJ1-1	TGCAGCGTTGTACCCCAGATGAACACTGAAGCTTTCTTT	CSVVPQMNTEAFF
.	TRBV27	.	TRBJ2-3	TGTGCCAGCAGTTTATCCGGAACAGATACGCAGTATTTT	CASSLSGTDTQYF
.	TRBV5-1	TRBD1	TRBJ2-5	TGCGCCAGCAGCCCGGGACAGGGGAAAGAGACCCAGTACTTC	CASSPGQGKETQYF
.	TRBV15	.	TRBJ2-1	TGTGCCACCAGGGCTGGAGTGACTAATGAGCAGTTCTTC	CATRAGVTNEQFF
.	TRBV5-1	.	TRBJ2-2	TGCGCCAGCAAATACTCGAACACCGGGGAGCTGTTTTTT	CASKYSNTGELFF
.	TRBV5-1	.	TRBJ1-1	TGCGCCAGCAGGGAGGAGGCCGCGAACACTGAAGCTTTCTTT	CASREEAANTEAFF
.	TRBV10-2	.	TRBJ1-2	TGCGCCAGCATGGAGGGGGGGAGCCATTCCTTC	CASMEGGSHSF
.	TRBV6-6	.	TRBJ1-2	TGTGCCAGCAGTTACTCGGGACCGGAGAGCGGCTACACCTTC	CASSYSGPESGYTF
.	TRBV20-1	.	TRBJ2-7	TGCAGTGCTAGCTACAGCTACGAGCAGTACTTC	CSASYSYEQYF
.	TRBV28	.	TRBJ1-1	TGTGCCAGCACCGTGACCCCCATAGGGACTGAAGCTTTCTTT	CASTVTPIGTEAFF
once	TRBV12-5	TRBD2	TRBJ2-1	TGTGCTAGTGGTTTGGACCCGGGACTAGCGGGGGGGATCAATGAGCAGTTCTTC	CASGLDPGLAGGINEQFF
.	TRBV29-1	.	TRBJ1-1	TGCAGCGTTGAACGGACTATGAACACTGAAGCTTTCTTT	CSVERTMNTEAFF
.	TRBV7-2	.	TRBJ1-5	TGTGCCAGCAGCTTAGGAGTTTTAGGGACCTACAATCAGCCCCAGCATTTT	CASSLGVLGTYNQPQHF
.	TRBV10-3	TRBD1	TRBJ1-1	TGTGCCATCACCTCGGGACAGGGCACTGAAGCTTTCTTT	CAITSGQGTEAFF
many	TRBV19	TRBD1	TRBJ2-7	TGTGCCAGTAGCAGGGACAGCTATTACGAGCAGTACTTC	CASSRDSYYEQYF
.	TRBV29-1	.	TRBJ2-3	TGCAGCGTTGAATTGGGCACAGATACGCAGTATTTT	CSVELGTDTQYF
.	TRBV11-1	.	TRBJ1-6	TGTGCCAGCAGCCGAAGGACGGGAGATAATTCACCCCTCCACTTT	CASSRRTGDNSPLHF
.	TRBV29-1	.	TRBJ1-1	TGCAGCGTTGAATTGGGGATGAACACTGAAGCTTTCTTT	CSVELGMNTEAFF